This is a list of T cell receptor beta chains from one sample in a study of blood T cells in healthy people across ages. TCRdb reanalysed the 5' RACE reads using MiXCR and keeps one entry per CDR3 protein. This table has approximately 800,000 distinct CDR3 sequences, more than 45% appearing once. The sample comprised blood. The receptor source for this set is a man aged 25-45 years in good health. Each CDR3 is given with its conserved first and last residue. The D gene is left open where the match is weak. Size is omitted from some rows. Given values are once, few, many or a class for expanded clones.

v_call	clone_size	j_call	d_call	cdr3_aa	cdr3_nt
TRBV6-2/TRBV6-3	.	TRBJ2-5	.	CASVPRDTGQETQYF	TGTGCCAGCGTCCCGAGGGATACAGGCCAAGAGACCCAGTACTTC
TRBV7-2	.	TRBJ2-7	.	CASSLVSEQYF	TGTGCCAGCAGCTTAGTTTCCGAGCAGTACTTC
TRBV4-2	few	TRBJ2-5	TRBD2	CASSQERTGRGQYF	TGTGCCAGCAGCCAAGAGAGGACGGGGAGGGGCCAGTACTTC
TRBV7-2	.	TRBJ2-3	TRBD2	CASSPAGWADTQYF	TGTGCCAGCAGCCCAGCGGGGTGGGCAGATACGCAGTATTTT
TRBV12-3/TRBV12-4	.	TRBJ2-7	.	CASSPGPNSYEQYF	TGTGCCAGCAGTCCAGGGCCCAACTCCTACGAGCAGTACTTC
TRBV11-2	.	TRBJ2-1	.	CASSPLSGGQQFF	TGTGCCAGCAGCCCGTTAAGTGGGGGCCAGCAGTTCTTC
TRBV6-6	.	TRBJ2-6	TRBD1	CASSTDRTGANVLTF	TGTGCCAGCAGTACGGACAGGACTGGGGCCAACGTCCTGACTTTC
TRBV4-2	.	TRBJ1-6	TRBD1	CASRQGANSPLHF	TGTGCCAGCCGACAGGGGGCGAATTCACCCCTCCACTTT
TRBV6-1	.	TRBJ2-7	.	CASSGPVIGASYEQYF	TGTGCCAGCAGTGGGCCCGTAATTGGAGCATCCTACGAGCAGTACTTC
TRBV19	.	TRBJ2-5	.	CASSITGIQGETQYF	TGTGCCAGTAGTATTACAGGGATCCAGGGAGAGACCCAGTACTTC
TRBV28	once	TRBJ2-3	TRBD2	CASQAGTSGRASTDTQYF	TGTGCCAGCCAGGCCGGGACTAGCGGGAGGGCAAGCACAGATACGCAGTATTTT
TRBV12-3/TRBV12-4	.	TRBJ2-7	.	CASSQTGQGSYEQYF	TGTGCCAGCAGTCAGACGGGTCAGGGCTCCTACGAGCAGTACTTC
TRBV7-8	.	TRBJ2-1	.	CASSLDGVDEQFF	TGTGCCAGCAGCTTAGACGGGGTGGATGAGCAGTTCTTC